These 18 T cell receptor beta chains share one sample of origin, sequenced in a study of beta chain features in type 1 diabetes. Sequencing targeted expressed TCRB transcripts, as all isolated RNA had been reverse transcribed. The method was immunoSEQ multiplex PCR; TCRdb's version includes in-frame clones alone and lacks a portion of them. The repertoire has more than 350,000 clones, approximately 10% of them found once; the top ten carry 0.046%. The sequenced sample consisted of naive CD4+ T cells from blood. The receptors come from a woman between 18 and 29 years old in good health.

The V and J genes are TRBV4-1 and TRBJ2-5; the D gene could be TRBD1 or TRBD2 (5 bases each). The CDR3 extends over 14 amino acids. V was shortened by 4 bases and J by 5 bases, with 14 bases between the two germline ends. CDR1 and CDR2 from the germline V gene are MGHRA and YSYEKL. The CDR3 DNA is TGCGCCAGCAGCCCCAAAGGGACGACGGAGACCCAGTACTTC. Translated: CASSPKGTTETQYF.

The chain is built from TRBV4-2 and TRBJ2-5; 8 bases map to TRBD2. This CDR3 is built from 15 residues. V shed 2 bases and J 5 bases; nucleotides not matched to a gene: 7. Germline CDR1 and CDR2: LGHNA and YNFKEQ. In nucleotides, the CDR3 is TGTGCCAGCAGCCAATTTAGCGGGGTAGGGGAGACCCAGTACTTC. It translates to CASSQFSGVGETQYF.

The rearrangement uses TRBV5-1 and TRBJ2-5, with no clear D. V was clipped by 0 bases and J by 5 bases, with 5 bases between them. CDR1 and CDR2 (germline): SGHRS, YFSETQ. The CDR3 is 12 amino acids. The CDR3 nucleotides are TGCGCCAGCAGCTTGGGGTGGGAGACCCAGTACTTC. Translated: CASSLGWETQYF.

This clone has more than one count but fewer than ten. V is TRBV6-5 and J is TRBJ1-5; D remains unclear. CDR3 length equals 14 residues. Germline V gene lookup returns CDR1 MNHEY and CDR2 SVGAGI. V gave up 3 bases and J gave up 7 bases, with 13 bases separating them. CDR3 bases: TGTGCCAGCAGTTATAGGATTAACAGCCAGCCCCAGCATTTT. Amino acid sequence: CASSYRINSQPQHF.

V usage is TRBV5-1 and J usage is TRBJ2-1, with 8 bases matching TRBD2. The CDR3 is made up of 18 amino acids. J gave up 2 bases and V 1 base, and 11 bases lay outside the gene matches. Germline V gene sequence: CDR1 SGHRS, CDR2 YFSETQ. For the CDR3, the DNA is TGCGCCAGCAGCTTGTTAGCGGGAACCCAGAATCCCTACAATGAGCAGTTCTTC. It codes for CASSLLAGTQNPYNEQFF.

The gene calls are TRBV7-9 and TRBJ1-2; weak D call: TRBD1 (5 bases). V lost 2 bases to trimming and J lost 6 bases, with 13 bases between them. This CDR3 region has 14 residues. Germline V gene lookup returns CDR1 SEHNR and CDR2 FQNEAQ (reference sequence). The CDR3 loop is CASSLNGRENGYTF. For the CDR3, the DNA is TGTGCCAGCAGCTTAAATGGCAGGGAGAATGGCTACACCTTC.

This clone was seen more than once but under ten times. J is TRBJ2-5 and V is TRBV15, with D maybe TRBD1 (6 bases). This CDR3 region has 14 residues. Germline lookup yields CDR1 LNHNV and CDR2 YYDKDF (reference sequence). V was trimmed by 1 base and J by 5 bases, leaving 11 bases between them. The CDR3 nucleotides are TGTGCCACCAGCAGAGGAGGGGGAGAGGAGACCCAGTACTTC. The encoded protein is CATSRGGGEETQYF.

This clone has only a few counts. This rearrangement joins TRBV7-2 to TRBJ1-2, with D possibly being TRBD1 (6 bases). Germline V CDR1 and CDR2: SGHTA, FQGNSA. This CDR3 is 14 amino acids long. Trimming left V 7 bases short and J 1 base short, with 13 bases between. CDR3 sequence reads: CASKGGRLNYGYTF. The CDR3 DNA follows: TGTGCCAGCAAGGGGGGCCGACTTAACTATGGCTACACCTTC.

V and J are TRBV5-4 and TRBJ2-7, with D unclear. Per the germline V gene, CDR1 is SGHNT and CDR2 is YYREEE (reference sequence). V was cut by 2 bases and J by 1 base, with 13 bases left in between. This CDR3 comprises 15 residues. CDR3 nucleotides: TGTGCCAGCAGCTTAGACTTAGCAACTTCCTACGAGCAGTACGTC. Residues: CASSLDLATSYEQYV.

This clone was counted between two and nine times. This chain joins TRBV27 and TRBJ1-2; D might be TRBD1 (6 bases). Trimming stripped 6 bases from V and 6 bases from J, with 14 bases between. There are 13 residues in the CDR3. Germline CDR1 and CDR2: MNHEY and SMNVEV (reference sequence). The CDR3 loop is CASRARQVDGYTF. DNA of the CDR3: TGTGCCAGCAGGGCCAGACAGGTGGATGGCTACACCTTC.

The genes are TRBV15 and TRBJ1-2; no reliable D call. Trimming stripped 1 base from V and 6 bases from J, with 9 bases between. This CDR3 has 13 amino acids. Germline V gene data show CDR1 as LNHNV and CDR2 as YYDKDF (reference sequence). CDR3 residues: CATSRGLGDGYTF. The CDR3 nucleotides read TGTGCCACCAGCAGAGGACTGGGAGATGGCTACACCTTC. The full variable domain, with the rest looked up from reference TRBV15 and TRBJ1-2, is DAMVIQNPRYQVTQFGKPVTLSCSQTLNHNVMYWYQQKSSQAPKLLFHYYDKDFNNEADTPDNFQSRRPNTSFCFLDIRSPGLGDTAMYLCATSRGLGDGYTFGSGTRLTVV.

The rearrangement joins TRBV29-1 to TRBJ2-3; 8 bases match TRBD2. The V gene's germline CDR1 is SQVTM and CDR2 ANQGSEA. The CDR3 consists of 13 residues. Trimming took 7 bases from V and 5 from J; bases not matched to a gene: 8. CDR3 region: CSGTGTSVDTQYF. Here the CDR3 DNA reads TGCAGCGGGACCGGGACTAGTGTAGATACGCAGTATTTT.

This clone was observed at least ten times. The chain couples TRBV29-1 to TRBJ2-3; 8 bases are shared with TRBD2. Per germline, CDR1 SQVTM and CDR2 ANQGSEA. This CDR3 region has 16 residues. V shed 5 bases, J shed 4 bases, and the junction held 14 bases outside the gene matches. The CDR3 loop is CSVQRELRRVSDTQYF. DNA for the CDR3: TGCAGCGTTCAGCGGGAGTTACGCCGGGTCTCAGATACGCAGTATTTT.

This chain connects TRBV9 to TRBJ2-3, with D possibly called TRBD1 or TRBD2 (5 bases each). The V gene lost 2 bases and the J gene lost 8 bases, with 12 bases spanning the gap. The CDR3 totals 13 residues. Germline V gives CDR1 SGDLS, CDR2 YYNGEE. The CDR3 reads CASSVDGTGTQYF. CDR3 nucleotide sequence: TGTGCCAGCAGCGTCGACGGGACGGGTACGCAGTATTTT.

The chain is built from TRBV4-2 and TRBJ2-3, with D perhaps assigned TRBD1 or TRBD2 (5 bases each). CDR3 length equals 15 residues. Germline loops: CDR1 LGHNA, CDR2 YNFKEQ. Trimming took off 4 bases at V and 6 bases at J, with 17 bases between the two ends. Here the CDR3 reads CASSRPGRREDTQYF. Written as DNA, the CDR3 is TGTGCCAGCAGCCGTCCGGGCCGCAGGGAGGATACGCAGTATTTT.

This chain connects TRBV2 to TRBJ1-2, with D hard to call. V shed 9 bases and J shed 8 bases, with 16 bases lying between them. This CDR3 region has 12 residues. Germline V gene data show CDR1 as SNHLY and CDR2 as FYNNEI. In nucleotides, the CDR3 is TGTGCCAGTGCGCCGGTGGGTTTCGGCTACACCTTC. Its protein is CASAPVGFGYTF.

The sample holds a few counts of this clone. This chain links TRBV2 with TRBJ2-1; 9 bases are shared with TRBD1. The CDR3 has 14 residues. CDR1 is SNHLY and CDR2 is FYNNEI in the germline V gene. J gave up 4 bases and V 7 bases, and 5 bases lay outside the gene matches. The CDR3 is CASNRDRDYNEQFF. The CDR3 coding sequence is TGTGCCAGCAACCGGGACAGGGATTACAATGAGCAGTTCTTC.

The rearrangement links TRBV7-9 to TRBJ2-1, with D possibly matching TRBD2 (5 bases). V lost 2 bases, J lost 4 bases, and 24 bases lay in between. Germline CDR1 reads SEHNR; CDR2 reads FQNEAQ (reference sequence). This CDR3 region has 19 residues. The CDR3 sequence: CASSLFPPLSGDKYNEQFF. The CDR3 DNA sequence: TGTGCCAGCAGCTTATTTCCCCCGCTGAGCGGCGACAAGTACAATGAGCAGTTCTTC.